The clone carrying this T cell receptor (beta chain) was detected many times. Its antigen is currently unknown. Germline V gives CDR1 LGHNA, CDR2 YNFKEQ. The CDR3 covers 15 residues. The V gene end was trimmed by 5 bases and the J gene end by 8 bases; junction bases not matched to a gene: 10. Profiling relied on immunoSEQ multiplex PCR, and the TCRdb table lists in-frame clones only, not all of them. This sample comprises more than 30,000 clones, none seen once only. This record comes from a study of T cells after posttransplantation cyclophosphamide. Study-wide findings and caveats: Tissue-infiltrating T cells from skin or gut overlapped little with blood T cells.

The origin of this receptor is a girl aged 10-17 years in good health, CMV-negative, and a related stem cell transplant donor. The gene calls are TRBV4-2 and TRBJ1-4; 8 bases match TRBD1. The sequenced sample consisted of PBMCs. The CDR3: CASSGSRQGQEKLFF. The CDR3 nucleotides read TGTGCCAGCAGCGGCAGTCGACAGGGGCAAGAAAAACTGTTTTTT.